Listed below are T cell receptor beta chains from one sample, sequenced in a study of CD8+CD57+ T cells in acquired aplastic anemia. TCRdb reanalysed the reads using MiXCR and keeps one entry per CDR3 protein. The repertoire holds 15,000 to 25,000 distinct CDR3 sequences, with almost 40% as singletons. Sequenced sample: CD8+CD57+ T cells sorted from PBMCs. The receptors derive from a human donor with aplastic anemia. CDR3s include the opening cysteine and the closing phenylalanine or tryptophan. D genes are given only for firm matches. A row's size may be missing; if present it is once, few, many or a size class.

clone_size j_call d_call v_call cdr3_nt cdr3_aa
few TRBJ2-1 . TRBV12-5 TGTGCTAGTGGTTTGGTAACGCGGTACAATGAGCAGTTCTTC CASGLVTRYNEQFF
few TRBJ2-7 TRBD1 TRBV7-8 TGTGCCAGCAGCATCGGGACAGGGGATTCCTACGAGCAGTACTTC CASSIGTGDSYEQYF
few TRBJ2-1 TRBD2 TRBV7-9 TGTGCCAGCAGCCTTACTTTAACGACTAGCGGGGGGGCGGGGCAGTTCTTC CASSLTLTTSGGAGQFF
. TRBJ1-1 . TRBV7-8 TGTGCCAGCAGCCCCCGGGAGATTAACACTGAAGCTTTCTTT CASSPREINTEAFF
. TRBJ2-2 . TRBV7-3 TGTGCCAGCAGCACCCCGCCCGGGGAGCTGTTTTTT CASSTPPGELFF
. TRBJ2-3 . TRBV19 TGTGCCAGTAGTGCTCGGACGGGCACAGATACGCAGTATTTT CASSARTGTDTQYF
. TRBJ2-5 TRBD2 TRBV11-3 TGTGCCAGCAGCACGGGGGGCCAAGAGACCCAGTACTTC CASSTGGQETQYF
. TRBJ2-1 TRBD2 TRBV20-1 TGCAGTGCTAGAGATTTGGGACTAGCGGGAGTTCGTCAGTTCTTC CSARDLGLAGVRQFF
. TRBJ1-1 TRBD1 TRBV7-9 TGTGCCAGCGGAAACAGGGGATATGAAGCTTTCTTT CASGNRGYEAFF
. TRBJ2-7 TRBD1 TRBV5-1 TGCGCCAGCAGCTTGGCCTCGAGACAGGGGACCTACGAGCAGTACTTC CASSLASRQGTYEQYF
. TRBJ1-1 TRBD1 TRBV24-1 TGTGCCACCAGTGACCCTGACAGGGGGGAAGCTTTCTTT CATSDPDRGEAFF
few TRBJ2-5 . TRBV6-2/TRBV6-3 TGTGCCAGCAGTTACCAGAGTTTGGAGACCCAGTACTTC CASSYQSLETQYF
. TRBJ2-1 TRBD2 TRBV9 TGTGCCAGCAGCGTTCGTCTAGCGGCCTCCTACAATGAGCAGTTCTTC CASSVRLAASYNEQFF
many TRBJ1-2 TRBD1 TRBV12-3/TRBV12-4 TGTGCCAGCAGTTTGGGGGACAGGGGGCGTAATGACTATGGCTACACCTTC CASSLGDRGRNDYGYTF
. TRBJ2-7 . TRBV7-3 . CDSSFYICSADRGSSYEQYF
. TRBJ2-1 . TRBV18 TGTGCCAGCTCACCCCGTTGGGTCAGGGTGGGGACCTACAATGAGCAGTTCTTC CASSPRWVRVGTYNEQFF
many TRBJ1-1 TRBD1 TRBV9 TGTGCCAGCAATCAGGGGGATCGGAACACTGAAGCTTTCTTT CASNQGDRNTEAFF
few TRBJ2-1 . TRBV10-3 TGTGCCATCAGTGAGCGGCGGGAAGACAATGAGCAGTTCTTC CAISERREDNEQFF
. TRBJ2-7 . TRBV14 TGTGCCAGCAGCCAGGACACCGACTACGAGCAGTACTTC CASSQDTDYEQYF
. TRBJ2-1 TRBD1 TRBV28 TGTGCCAGCGGGGACAGGGGGCCTACCTATGAGCAGTTCTTC CASGDRGPTYEQFF